This TCR beta chain was captured in a study of breast tumors, draining lymph nodes, adjacent tissues (dated by TCRdb to the mid-2010s). With respect to the entire study: The study compared TCR beta repertoires across tumor, adjacent nontumor tissue and axillary lymph nodes from breast cancer patients. The study was designed to assess the relationships and possible T-cell exchange between tumor, surrounding tissue and draining lymph node repertoires in human breast cancer. Overall results and qualifications from the work: The data were considered consistent with the idea that most tumor T cells come from the lymph node and then expand in tumor tissue. The similarity between tumor and nontumor tissue repertoires was significantly greater in luminal-like breast cancer than in basal-like breast cancer. The study presented the conclusion that tumor T cells originate in lymph nodes as consistent with a hypothesis, not as something directly demonstrated. Tumors showed preferential V and J gene usage, and their T-cell repertoire diversity fell below that of lymph nodes yet above that of nontumor tissue.

The germline V gene supplies CDR1 SNHLY and CDR2 FYNNEI. The CDR3 totals 17 residues, both ends included. Of the read, only the CDR3 DNA is kept; its 51 bases are in frame from base 1. Lymph node samples came from the axillary draining lymph nodes of breast cancer patients. Comment on this clonotype: The target of this receptor is not known. The CDR3 does not end in the conserved phenylalanine or tryptophan, so this is likely a read error.

Reads for this sample came from an Illumina HiSeq 2000. TCR beta chain libraries were generated through multiplex PCR amplification. High-throughput sequencing was used to analyze the amplified TCR beta chain products. Starting from the raw public reads, TCRdb applied fastp trimming at Q25, assembled clones with MiXCR and retained in-frame beta chains. Rows are combined by CDR3 protein, so each entry shows the most common genes and DNA. For this sample the table gives approximately 210,000 distinct CDR3 sequences, of which approximately 30% were detected only once. The ten largest clones represent around 1.5% of the sample.

The receptor's source is a female donor with breast cancer. Some clones in this sample may be carry-over from other donors' samples. The rearranged segments are TRBV2 and TRBJ1-6; 7 nucleotides in the junction match TRBD1. Sequenced material: axillary lymph node tissue. The nucleotides are TGCGCCAGCAGTGTTAGCCGGGACAGTTTACGGAATTCACCCCTCCACCTT. It codes for CASSVSRDSLRNSPLHL.